This passage covers 27 T cell receptor beta chains from one sample sequenced in a study of blood T cells in healthy people across ages. Using a J-beta primer mix together with a sample-barcoded 5' primer, a second PCR was run for roughly 6 to 11 cycles. MiXCR, applied by TCRdb to the 5' RACE reads, yields one record per CDR3 protein. The sample contains 600,000 or so distinct CDR3 sequences, about 21% of which appear only once. What was sequenced was blood. These receptors were collected from a man between 70 and 80 years old in good health.

The chain uses TRBV12-3 or TRBV12-4 and TRBJ2-5; D gene ambiguous. The germline V and J ends were trimmed by 2 bases and 1 base, with 8 bases remaining between them. The CDR3 totals 14 residues. The CDR3 DNA follows: TGTGCCAGCAGTTTATGGGTCACCCAAGAGACCCAGTACTTC. Translation gives CASSLWVTQETQYF.

This clonotype was seen a handful of times. The J gene is TRBJ2-5, the V gene TRBV2; TRBD2 aligns across 9 bases. The ends lost 6 bases at V and 9 bases at J; junction bases unmatched: 17. Germline V lookup: CDR1 SNHLY, CDR2 FYNNEI. The CDR3 consists of 16 residues. The CDR3, as DNA: TGTGCCAGCAGCAACTTTGCGGGGGGGACACGACGGTCCCAGTACTTC. This translates into CASSNFAGGTRRSQYF.

This rearrangement joins TRBV2 to TRBJ2-1; TRBD2 matches at 7 bases. After removal of 7 bases from V and 6 bases from J, the junction contained 9 bases not matched to a gene. The CDR3 is 14 residues long. Per the germline V gene, CDR1 is SNHLY and CDR2 is FYNNEI. CDR3 loop: CASIEAGVINEQFF. The DNA of the CDR3 is TGTGCCAGCATTGAGGCGGGAGTAATCAATGAGCAGTTCTTC.

The CDR3 DNA reads TGCAGTGCCGCCCCGGGGAGCGACGGGCAGTACTTC. It yields the protein CSAAPGSDGQYF. The J gene is TRBJ2-7, the V gene TRBV20-1; D might be TRBD2 (5 bases). The CDR3 is 12 residues long. V lost 6 bases and J 9 bases, leaving 18 bases between the germline ends. Germline-derived CDR1 and CDR2 are DFQATT and SNEGSKA (reference sequence).

The CDR3 reads CSTMRGMGTDTQYF. CDR3 in DNA: TGCAGTACTATGAGGGGTATGGGCACAGATACGCAGTATTTT. V and J are TRBV20-1 and TRBJ2-3; D is possibly TRBD1 or TRBD2 (5 bases each). Per the germline V gene, CDR1 is DFQATT and CDR2 is SNEGSKA (reference sequence). The germline V and J ends were trimmed by 8 bases and 1 base, with 16 bases remaining between them. The CDR3 consists of 14 residues.

This chain uses TRBV11-2 with TRBJ2-3; D may be TRBD2 (5 bases). This CDR3 contains 13 residues. The germline V gene has CDR1 SGHAT and CDR2 FQNNGV. V lost 4 bases and J 5 bases, leaving 10 bases between the germline ends. The CDR3 nucleotides are TGTGCCAGCAGCTACCTAGGAGGAGATACGCAGTATTTT. Encoded protein: CASSYLGGDTQYF. The complete variable domain, with remaining parts taken from reference TRBV11-2 and TRBJ2-3, reads EAGVAQSPRYKIIEKRQSVAFWCNPISGHATLYWYQQILGQGPKLLIQFQNNGVVDDSQLPKDRFSAERLKGVDSTLKIQPAKLEDSAVYLCASSYLGGDTQYFGPGTRLTVL.

The rearrangement uses TRBV6-5 and TRBJ1-2; D gene unclear. Trimming removed 4 bases at V and 5 bases at J, with 14 bases between. Germline values: CDR1 MNHEY, CDR2 SVGAGI. The CDR3 totals 14 residues. This chain's CDR3 is CASSWRSDAYGYTF. The CDR3 region has the DNA TGTGCCAGCAGTTGGCGGAGCGATGCTTATGGCTACACCTTC.

This clonotype has a handful of counts. V and J are TRBV6-2 or TRBV6-3 and TRBJ2-1; D is uncertain. The CDR3 sequence is 13 residues long. The V and J ends lost 2 bases and 8 bases respectively, with 10 bases between them. Germline values: CDR1 MNHEY, CDR2 SVGEGT. CDR3 bases: TGTGCCAGCAGTTACAACGCGTGGTATGAGCAGTTCTTC. As protein: CASSYNAWYEQFF.

The table lists this clonotype with a few counts. The chain combines TRBV5-1 with TRBJ1-1; 9 bases map to TRBD1. J lost 7 bases, V lost 0 bases, and 4 bases had no gene match. The germline V gene has CDR1 SGHRS and CDR2 YFSETQ. CDR3 size: 14 residues. For the CDR3, the DNA is TGCGCCAGCAGCTTGGCCAGGACAGGGGTTGAAGCTTTCTTT. Its translation is CASSLARTGVEAFF.

This clonotype was observed a handful of times. This may come from a read error, since a much larger clone is one base off. V and J are TRBV12-5 and TRBJ2-5; TRBD1 aligns across 7 bases. The CDR3 is 13 residues long. In germline, CDR1 is LGHNT, CDR2 FRNRAP. The CDR3 is CVSGGQTQETQYF. For the CDR3, the DNA is TGTGTTAGTGGGGGACAGACCCAAGAGACCCAGTACTTC.

CDR3 DNA: TGTGCCAGCAGTTACAAGGGGGCGAGGAACACTGAAGCTTTCTTT. This translates into CASSYKGARNTEAFF. The chain is built from TRBV6-2 or TRBV6-3 and TRBJ1-1; 7 bases agree with TRBD1. Unmatched junction bases numbered 4, after V lost 2 bases and J lost 1 base. Germline-derived CDR1 and CDR2 are MNHEY and SVGEGT. This CDR3 contains 15 residues.

V is TRBV29-1 and J is TRBJ1-2; no clear D gene. The V gene's germline CDR1 is SQVTM and CDR2 ANQGSEA. This CDR3 has 11 residues. Trimming cost V 3 bases and J 12 bases, with 14 bases left between them. CDR3 sequence reads: CSVESERTNTF. The CDR3, as DNA: TGCAGCGTTGAGAGCGAAAGGACCAACACCTTC.

This clonotype was seen a handful of times. The chain has TRBV5-6 and TRBJ2-7; no reliable D call. CDR3 length: 14 residues. Trimming pared 2 bases from V and 5 bases from J, leaving 14 bases between. Germline V gene data show CDR1 as SGHDT and CDR2 as YYEEEE. CDR3 DNA sequence: TGTGCCAGCAGCTTCGGTACTACATCGGACGAGCAGTACTTC. Its protein is CASSFGTTSDEQYF.

This chain connects TRBV20-1 to TRBJ2-3, with D perhaps matching TRBD1 or TRBD2 (5 bases each). V was trimmed by 2 bases and J by 8 bases, leaving 14 bases between them. Germline CDR1 DFQATT, CDR2 SNEGSKA (reference sequence). This CDR3 has 13 amino acids. The CDR3 spells CSARLPGRSTQYF. The DNA for the CDR3 is TGCAGTGCTAGATTACCGGGACGGAGTACGCAGTATTTT.

The CDR3 DNA follows: TGCAGCGTCGGCGGGGGACATCAATACAATGAGCAGTTCTTC. The encoded protein is CSVGGGHQYNEQFF. The chain uses TRBV29-1 and TRBJ2-1; D is perhaps TRBD2 (7 bases). The CDR3 is 14 amino acids. Germline V gene data show CDR1 as SQVTM and CDR2 as ANQGSEA. V gave up 6 bases and J gave up 4 bases, with 16 bases separating them.

The genes are TRBV10-3 and TRBJ2-5; D is possibly TRBD2 (7 bases). CDR3 length: 15 amino acids. V was trimmed by 2 bases and J by 4 bases, leaving 14 bases between them. Germline-derived CDR1 and CDR2 are ENHRY and SYGVKD. The CDR3 is CAISETGEGGETQYF. CDR3 coding DNA: TGTGCCATCAGTGAGACGGGGGAGGGGGGAGAGACCCAGTACTTC.

Concerning this clonotype: Because it lacks the conserved phenylalanine or tryptophan at the end, this CDR3 is likely a read error. The chain carries TRBV6-2 or TRBV6-3 and TRBJ2-2; D is unresolved. In germline, CDR1 is MNHEY, CDR2 SVGEGT. Trimming removed 4 bases from V and 3 bases from J, with 9 bases in between. This CDR3 spans 14 amino acids. CDR3 bases: TGTGCCAGCAGTTTGCCAGTATACACCGGGGAGCTGTTTTCT. This translates into CASSLPVYTGELFS.

This clonotype was observed a few times. The gene calls are TRBV3-1 and TRBJ1-2; unclear D gene. The CDR3 runs 14 residues. Trimming stripped 6 bases from V and 0 bases from J, with 11 bases between. The germline gives CDR1 LGHDT, CDR2 YNNKEL (reference sequence). Here the CDR3 reads CASSVDGSNYGYTF. CDR3 nucleotide sequence: TGTGCCAGCAGTGTGGACGGCTCTAACTATGGCTACACCTTC.

V and J are TRBV5-1 and TRBJ2-1; no definite D call. Germline V lookup: CDR1 SGHRS, CDR2 YFSETQ. V lost 4 bases and J lost 1, with 9 bases in between. The CDR3 sequence is 14 residues long. CDR3 protein: CASSNGRSYNEQFF. Written as DNA, the CDR3 is TGCGCCAGCAGCAATGGACGGTCCTACAATGAGCAGTTCTTC.

This clonotype was seen at least ten times. V gene TRBV3-1 combines with J gene TRBJ2-7; TRBD2 matches at 12 bases. CDR3 length equals 15 residues. Germline loops: CDR1 LGHDT, CDR2 YNNKEL (reference sequence). The V gene end was trimmed by 4 bases and the J gene end by 5 bases; junction bases not matched to a gene: 6. The CDR3 loop is CASSPRLAGENEQYF. The CDR3 DNA is TGTGCCAGCAGCCCTCGACTAGCGGGAGAAAACGAGCAGTACTTC.

This clonotype was counted between two and nine times. This chain connects TRBV10-3 to TRBJ2-3, with 10 positions matching TRBD1. This CDR3 comprises 16 residues. Losses at the gene ends were 0 bases for V and 5 bases for J; bases not matched to a gene: 5. The germline gives CDR1 ENHRY, CDR2 SYGVKD. CDR3 in amino acids: CAISESGDRGGDTQYF. In DNA form, the CDR3 reads TGTGCCATCAGTGAGTCCGGGGACAGGGGAGGAGATACGCAGTATTTT.

The gene calls are TRBV2 and TRBJ2-5; no definite D call. The CDR3 has 13 amino acids. Germline CDR1 SNHLY, CDR2 FYNNEI. Between the trimmed V and J ends, which lost 6 bases and 3 bases, there was a span of 11 bases. CDR3 amino acids: CASSDVFEETQYF. DNA of the CDR3: TGTGCCAGCAGCGATGTCTTCGAAGAGACCCAGTACTTC.

This clonotype was seen a handful of times. V usage is TRBV5-1 and J usage is TRBJ2-1, with 8 bases that match TRBD2. The CDR3 covers 15 residues. From germline, CDR1 is SGHRS and CDR2 YFSETQ. V dropped 3 bases and J dropped 5; count of bases not matched to a gene: 7. As DNA, the CDR3 is TGCGCCAGCAGCTCCGGACTAGCTGAGAACAATGAGCAGTTCTTC. Translated: CASSSGLAENNEQFF.

The chain has TRBV6-5 and TRBJ2-7; 9 nucleotides align to TRBD2. The germline V gene has CDR1 MNHEY and CDR2 SVGAGI. The J segment lost 0 bases and the V segment lost 4 bases, leaving 7 bases of the junction unmatched. There are 16 residues in the CDR3. The CDR3 DNA is TGTGCCAGCAGTTGGGCTAGCGGGAAGAGCTCCTACGAGCAGTACTTC. Protein sequence: CASSWASGKSSYEQYF.

Here the CDR3 reads CASSFSLIRQVKETQYF. CDR3 nucleotide sequence: TGTGCCAGCAGCTTCAGCCTGATCCGACAGGTTAAAGAGACCCAGTACTTC. J is TRBJ2-5 and V is TRBV28, with D perhaps TRBD1 (6 bases). Trimming pared 6 bases from V and 3 bases from J, leaving 23 bases between. The CDR3 extends over 17 amino acids. The germline CDR1 and CDR2 sequences are MDHEN and SYDVKM.

This rearrangement joins TRBV6-5 to TRBJ2-3, with D perhaps TRBD1 or TRBD2 (5 bases each). Germline V gene lookup returns CDR1 MNHEY and CDR2 SVGAGI. The length of the CDR3 is 15 residues. The germline V and J ends were trimmed by 0 bases and 6 bases, with 13 bases remaining between them. CDR3 region: CASSYSGTGSDTQYF. The CDR3 bases are TGTGCCAGCAGTTACTCAGGGACGGGAAGCGATACGCAGTATTTT.

This clonotype was observed a few times. The CDR3 DNA sequence: TGTGCCATCAGTGTCTTAAGTCGTGGAGACAGGGGTTCTGGCTACACCTTC. Protein product: CAISVLSRGDRGSGYTF. The chain employs TRBV10-3 and TRBJ1-2; 8 nucleotides line up with TRBD1. J gave up 7 bases and V 4 bases, and 17 bases lay outside the gene matches. Germline V gene lookup returns CDR1 ENHRY and CDR2 SYGVKD. The CDR3 loop spans 17 amino acids.